This TCR beta chain was sequenced in a study of persistence of HIV-infected CD4 T cells. Cells were stimulated with overlapping HIV-1 Gag 15-mer peptides. Sorting of responding CD4+ T cells relied on upregulated CD40 ligand together with CD69. This was the immunoSEQ version 4 assay in survey mode. The protocol was immunoSEQ multiplex PCR, while the TCRdb copy is restricted to in-frame clones and leaves out a portion. The data show under 40,000 clones, with 70% seen just once and roughly 1.4% held by the top ten. This CDR3 spans 17 amino acids. The V and J ends lost 5 bases and 0 bases, in that order; junction bases with no gene match: 7. Germline-derived CDR1 and CDR2 are MDHEN and SYDVKM. This clone has only a few counts. The antigen remains undetermined.

The rearrangement uses TRBV28 and TRBJ2-3; TRBD2 matches 11 bases. The TCR originated in an adult man with HIV who was CMV-seropositive. The material was CD4+ T cells sorted from PBMCs after roughly 18-hour stimulation, obtained from a patient who received antiretroviral therapy. The CDR3 loop is CASSPPTSGASTDTQYF. The CDR3 DNA is TGTGCCAGCAGTCCCCCGACTAGCGGGGCCAGCACAGATACGCAGTATTTT.